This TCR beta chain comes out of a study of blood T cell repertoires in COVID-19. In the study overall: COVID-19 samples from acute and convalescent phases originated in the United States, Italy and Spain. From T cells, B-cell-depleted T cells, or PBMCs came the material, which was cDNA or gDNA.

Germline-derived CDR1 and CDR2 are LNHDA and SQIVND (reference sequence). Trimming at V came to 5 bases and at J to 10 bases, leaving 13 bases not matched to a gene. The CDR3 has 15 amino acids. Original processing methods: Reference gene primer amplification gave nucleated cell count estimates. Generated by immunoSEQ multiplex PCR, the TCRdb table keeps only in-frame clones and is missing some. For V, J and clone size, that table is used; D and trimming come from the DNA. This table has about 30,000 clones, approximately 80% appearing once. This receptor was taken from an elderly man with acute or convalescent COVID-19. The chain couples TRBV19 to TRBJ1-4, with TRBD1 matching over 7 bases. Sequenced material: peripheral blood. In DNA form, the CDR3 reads TGTGCCAGTAGTGCAGATTCCAGGGGGATCGGAAAACTGTTTTTT. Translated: CASSADSRGIGKLFF.